This T cell receptor (beta chain) was found in a study of T cells in tumors after PD-1 blockade. Clones were read by immunoSEQ multiplex PCR, and TCRdb kept only the in-frame ones, dropping some. The data contain a few thousand clones, about 70% of them seen just once; the ten biggest clones take up roughly a fifth. V lost 0 bases, J lost 0 bases, and 9 bases lay in between. Germline loops: CDR1 SGHRS, CDR2 YFSETQ. CDR3 length: 15 residues. This clone appeared a few times. Specimen: tumor tissue, collected before anti-PD-1 treatment. The chain links TRBV5-1 to TRBJ1-2, with no clear D. This TCR came from a human donor with basal cell carcinoma. This CDR3 reads CASSLEAGPNYGYTF. DNA of the CDR3: TGCGCCAGCAGCTTGGAGGCAGGTCCTAACTATGGCTACACCTTC. Using reference TRBV5-1 and TRBJ1-2 for the parts outside the CDR3, the full variable domain is KAGVTQTPRYLIKTRGQQVTLSCSPISGHRSVSWYQQTPGQGLQFLFEYFSETQRNKGNFPGRFSGRQFSNSRSEMNVSTLELGDSALYLCASSLEAGPNYGYTFGSGTRLTVV.